This T cell receptor (beta chain) was documented in a study of T cell clones after liver transplantation. Study details: Samples came from ITN030ST, which attempted immunosuppression withdrawal within 2 years of liver transplantation. As an antigen-independent comparator, third-party-reactive TCRbeta sequences came from pre-transplant mixed lymphocyte reactions. Tolerance: complete withdrawal held at least one year, liver enzymes staying within twice normal.

Clones were read by immunoSEQ multiplex PCR, and TCRdb kept only the in-frame ones, dropping some. The sample has about 20,000 clones; about 83% are singletons. Regarding this clone: Its antigen is unidentified.

The V end was cut by 10 bases, the J end by 5 bases, with 14 bases between. CDR1 and CDR2 from the germline V gene are MNHNS and SASEGT. The CDR3 sequence is 13 residues long. Overall study findings and caveats: A larger donor-reactive than third-party decline suggested partial antigen-specific deletion.

This material consisted of CD8+ T cells from blood, taken more than 52 months after liver transplant. V usage is TRBV6-1 and J usage is TRBJ1-4; a possible D gene is TRBD1 (6 bases). This sequence was found in a human patient who received a liver transplant. Some of these T cells may belong to the graft donor. Here the CDR3 DNA reads TGTGCCATTCCGACAGGAAGGAATGAAAAACTGTTTTTT. It is translated as CAIPTGRNEKLFF.